This T cell receptor (beta chain) originates from a study of blood T cell repertoires in COVID-19. Study-level information: T cells, B-cell-depleted T cells, or PBMCs supplied cDNA or gDNA.

Sequenced by immunoSEQ multiplex PCR; TCRdb stores in-frame clones only, minus some. The table includes a few hundred thousand clones, around 84% detected once. Germline values: CDR1 SQVTM, CDR2 ANQGSEA. This CDR3 comprises 13 residues. V lost 7 bases and J lost 2, with 14 bases in between. The J gene is TRBJ1-1, the V gene TRBV29-1, with D tentatively TRBD1 (6 bases). The sequencing input was peripheral blood. The receptor was isolated from a woman aged 18-29 years with acute or convalescent COVID-19. The CDR3 here is CSARRGGNTEAFF. The DNA for the CDR3 is TGCAGCGCCCGTCGAGGGGGAAACACTGAAGCTTTCTTT.